This T cell receptor beta chain was sequenced for a study of shared T cell receptors in the human thymus. Assay used: immunoSEQ multiplex PCR; TCRdb lists only in-frame clones, some missing. The sample includes 630,000 or so clones, over 75% of them seen just once. Germline assignment: CDR1 ENHRY and CDR2 SYGVKD. V was cut by 11 bases and J by 7 bases, with 14 bases left in between. The CDR3 consists of 11 residues. These data were also reused for a study on human thymus T cells. That report notes: From resections taken during corrective heart surgery, the thymus tissue was obtained. Related research found strongly overlapping thymic repertoires in unrelated individuals.

The receptor comes from a boy in the first two years of life with a congenital heart defect. The V call is TRBV10-3, the J call TRBJ1-1; D ambiguous. The sample consisted of thymocytes. CDR3 protein: CAAETYGEAFF. For the CDR3, the DNA is TGTGCCGCCGAGACTTATGGTGAAGCTTTCTTT.